Included here is one T cell receptor beta chain sequence, with context. The antigen is not known. TCRdb independently ran MiXCR on the RT-PCR reads; one entry per CDR3 protein. The table lists 150,000 to 200,000 distinct CDR3 sequences, 9.5% to 12% of them singletons, with 35% to 40% in the top ten. This sample stems from a study of response to subunit inactivated influenza vaccine. Broader study findings: Authors suggested that a seasonal influenza vaccination recruits few new T cells each time.

V lost 5 bases and J lost 4; bases outside the gene matches: 5. CDR3 length: 14 amino acids. CDR1 is MNHEY, CDR2 SVGEGT, per germline. The origin of this receptor is a man between 50 and 75 years old who received an inactivated influenza vaccine. V is TRBV6-2 or TRBV6-3 and J is TRBJ2-1; 7 bases are shared with TRBD2. The material sequenced was CD8+ T cells sorted from PBMCs, taken roughly 24 months after vaccination. CDR3 DNA sequence: TGTGCCAGCAGTACCGGACTAGGGTACAATGAGCAGTTCTTC. Translation: CASSTGLGYNEQFF.